The sequence of this T cell receptor (beta chain) was determined in a study of blood T cell repertoires in COVID-19. Study context: Italy, Spain and the United States were the sources of the convalescent and acute COVID-19 samples. In each case, the material was cDNA or gDNA derived from T cells, B-cell-depleted T cells, or PBMCs.

Measured with immunoSEQ multiplex PCR; TCRdb has only the in-frame clones, and not every one. The sample shows a few hundred thousand clones, roughly 85% of them seen only once. Germline-derived CDR1 and CDR2 are LNHDA and SQIVND (reference sequence). J gave up 4 bases and V 3 bases, and 12 bases lay outside the gene matches. The CDR3 consists of 16 residues. The receptor was derived from a young woman with acute or convalescent COVID-19. The sequencing sample was made of peripheral blood. The chain recombines TRBV19 with TRBJ2-7, with TRBD2 identical over 7 bases. The DNA of the CDR3 is TGTGCCAGTAGTATCCCTAAAGCGGGGTTACTTTACGAGCAGTACTTC. Protein product: CASSIPKAGLLYEQYF.